This TCR delta chain was captured by sequencing in a study of Vδ1+ human thymocytes. RNA was extracted from the cells and then reverse transcribed. Pooled V-gene forward primers with one constant-region reverse primer generated the CDR3 amplicons by multiplex PCR. TCRdb applied CATT to the multiplex PCR reads for clone calling. The sample yields more than 45,000 delta-chain clones, more than 13% seen once. The sample holds a few counts of this clone. Its antigen is undetermined. V lost 3 bases to trimming and J lost 0 bases, with 29 bases between them. Germline loops: CDR1 TSWWSYY, CDR2 QGS. CDR3 length: 21 amino acids. Study observations and caveats: Thymic TRG and TRD repertoires appeared highly polyclonal, with Gaussian CDR3 length distributions. Many TRG clonotypes were shared between donors; TRD repertoires were essentially private.

The sample consisted of Vdelta1+ gamma-delta thymocytes from the thymus. Subset: FACS-sorted CD3+ TCRalphabeta- TCRVdelta1+ TCRVdelta2- thymocytes. The receptor was isolated from a girl less than two years old who had congenital heart surgery. The chain is built from TRDV1 and TRDJ1, with D perhaps TRDD2 or TRDD3 (7 bases each). DNA for the CDR3: TGTGCTCTTGGGGAGGCCTTCCTCACCCTGGGGGGACCTACGTACACCGATAAACTCATCTTT. This codes for CALGEAFLTLGGPTYTDKLIF.